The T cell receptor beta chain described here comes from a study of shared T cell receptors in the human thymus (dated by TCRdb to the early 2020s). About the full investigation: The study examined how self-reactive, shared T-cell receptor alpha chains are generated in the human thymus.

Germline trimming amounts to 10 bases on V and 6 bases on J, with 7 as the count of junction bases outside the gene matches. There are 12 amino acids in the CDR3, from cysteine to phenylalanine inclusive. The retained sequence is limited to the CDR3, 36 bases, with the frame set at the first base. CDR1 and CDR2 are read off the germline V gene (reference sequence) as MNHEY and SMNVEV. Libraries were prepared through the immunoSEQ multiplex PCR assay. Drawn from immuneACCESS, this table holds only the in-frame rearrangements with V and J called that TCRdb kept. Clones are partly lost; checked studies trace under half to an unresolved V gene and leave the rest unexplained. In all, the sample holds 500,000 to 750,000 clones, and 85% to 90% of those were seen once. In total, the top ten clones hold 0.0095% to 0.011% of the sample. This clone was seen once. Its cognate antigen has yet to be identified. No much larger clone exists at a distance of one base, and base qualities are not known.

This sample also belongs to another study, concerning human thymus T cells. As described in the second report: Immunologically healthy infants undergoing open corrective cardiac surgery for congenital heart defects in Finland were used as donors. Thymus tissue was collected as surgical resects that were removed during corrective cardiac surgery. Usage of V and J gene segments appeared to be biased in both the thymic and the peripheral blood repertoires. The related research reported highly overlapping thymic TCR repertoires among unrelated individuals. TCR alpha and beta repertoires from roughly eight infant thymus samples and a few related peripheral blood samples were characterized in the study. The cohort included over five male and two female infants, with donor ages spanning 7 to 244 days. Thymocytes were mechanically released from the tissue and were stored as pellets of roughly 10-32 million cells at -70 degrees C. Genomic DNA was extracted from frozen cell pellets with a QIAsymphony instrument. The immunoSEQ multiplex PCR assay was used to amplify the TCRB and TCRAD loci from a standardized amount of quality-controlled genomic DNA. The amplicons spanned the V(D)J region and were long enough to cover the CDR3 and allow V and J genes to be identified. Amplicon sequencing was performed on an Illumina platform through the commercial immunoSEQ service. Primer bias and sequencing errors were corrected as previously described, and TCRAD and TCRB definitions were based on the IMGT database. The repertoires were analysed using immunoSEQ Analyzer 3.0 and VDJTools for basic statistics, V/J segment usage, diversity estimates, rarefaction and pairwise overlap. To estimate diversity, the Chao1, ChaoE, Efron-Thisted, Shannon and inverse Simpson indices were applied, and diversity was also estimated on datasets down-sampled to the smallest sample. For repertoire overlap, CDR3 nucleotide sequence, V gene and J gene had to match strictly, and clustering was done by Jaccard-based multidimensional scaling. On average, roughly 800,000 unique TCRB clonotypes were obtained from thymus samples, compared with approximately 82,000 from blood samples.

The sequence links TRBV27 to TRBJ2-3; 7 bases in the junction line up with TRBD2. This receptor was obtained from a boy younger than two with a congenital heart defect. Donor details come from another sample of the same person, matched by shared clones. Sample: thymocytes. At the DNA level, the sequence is TGTGCCACGGGGGAGGGGTCCGATACGCAGTATTTT. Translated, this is CATGEGSDTQYF.